This T cell receptor beta chain is from a study of blood T cell repertoires in COVID-19 (TCRdb year 2020). With regard to the full study: Samples from collaborators originated in the United States, Italy and Spain and spanned both the acute and convalescent phases of COVID-19. The prospective study material was composed of cDNA or gDNA derived from T cells, B-cell-depleted T cells, or PBMCs. A de-identified subject ID, COVID-19 status, age in years and sex were almost always included in the sample metadata. The samples were drawn from the first 160 participants of the ongoing ImmuneRACE study and from some 1,300 subjects provided by 6 global collaborators. Subjects who had been exposed to COVID-19, were actively infected with it, or had recovered from it provided the deeply sampled blood TCRbeta repertoires that made up the dataset. The repertoires were released in a freely available public database intended as a resource for research on the immune response to SARS-CoV-2. Where HLA class I and class II types were available, the types were taken from metadata supplied by the sample provider, not from assay-based typing.

On this clone itself: Its antigen target is currently unknown. Base qualities are not at hand, and no much larger clone is one base apart.

Trimming removed 0 bases from V and 5 bases from J, leaving 23 bases between the germline ends. The germline V gene (reference sequence) supplies CDR1 LGHDT and CDR2 YNNKEL. There are 18 amino acids in the CDR3, from cysteine to phenylalanine inclusive. Only CDR3 DNA is held: 54 bases, read in frame from base 1. Each collaborating institution followed its own protocols to collect whole blood in K2EDTA tubes. For TCRbeta analysis, collaborators shipped samples in one of three forms: frozen whole blood, isolated PBMCs, or DNA extracted from either of those sample types. Points the paper makes about the study in general: How much clinical and demographic metadata was included differed by source and by participant, and the metadata was provided uncurated.

TCRbeta CDR3 regions were amplified from genomic DNA by means of the immunoSEQ Assay, a bias-controlled multiplex PCR. The paper's data handling went like this. Nucleated cell counts per sample were estimated from amplification of reference gene primers within the assay. To quantify the absolute abundance of each unique TCRbeta CDR3 rearrangement, sequence reads were collapsed and filtered. For each sample, productive Simpson clonality was calculated as the square root of Simpson's diversity index over productive rearrangements. Held by TCRdb, this immuneACCESS table contains in-frame sequences only and omits some clones. Under half of the omission traces to an unresolved V gene where checked; the cause of the rest is unknown. V, J and clone size derive from that table, while D and trimming were established from the DNA sequence. This sample comprises under 150,000 clones, around 87% of them detected only once. About 2.5% of the sample belongs to the ten largest clones.

The sequence came from a man aged 45-60 years with active COVID-19. This chain joins TRBV3-1 (or the pseudogene TRBV3-2) to TRBJ2-7; the best D guess is TRBD1, with 5 bases matching. Sequenced input: peripheral blood. The CDR3 region has the sequence CASSQDPTGFGPTHEQYF. Read as DNA, the sequence is TGTGCCAGCAGCCAAGATCCAACAGGTTTCGGCCCTACGCACGAGCAGTACTTC.